This T cell receptor beta chain was recorded in a study of OX40 agonist ivuxolimab in advanced cancers. Generated by immunoSEQ multiplex PCR, the TCRdb table keeps only in-frame clones and is missing some. The sample holds around 74,000 clones, over 75% seen once. Germline V gives CDR1 SGDLS, CDR2 YYNGEE. V was clipped by 2 bases and J by 6 bases, with 18 bases between them. The CDR3 loop spans 15 amino acids. This chain links TRBV9 with TRBJ2-7; D might be TRBD1 or TRBD2, each matching 5 bases. The source is an adult with an advanced solid tumor such as melanoma, head and neck, liver or kidney cancer. Sample: CD4+ or CD8+ T cells sorted from blood, taken in a trial of the OX40 agonist ivuxolimab. The CDR3 loop is CASSVGDGQLSEQYF. The CDR3 DNA sequence: TGTGCCAGCAGCGTCGGGGACGGCCAGCTCTCCGAGCAGTACTTC. The full variable domain, with the rest looked up from reference TRBV9 and TRBJ2-7, is DSGVTQTPKHLITATGQRVTLRCSPRSGDLSVYWYQQSLDQGLQFLIQYYNGEERAKGNILERFSAQQFPDLHSELNLSSLELGDSALYFCASSVGDGQLSEQYFGPGTRLTVT.